The following is a TCR beta chain sequence with its context. This clonotype was observed at least ten times. No cognate antigen has been identified for it. There are no base qualities to consult, and no much larger clone falls within one base. The entry originates in a study of Graves' ophthalmopathy and Graves' hyperthyroidism (dated by TCRdb to between 2018 and 2020). Study-level background: Peripheral blood was collected before any treatment was given, at the time of initial diagnosis. After sampling, hyperthyroidism patients received methimazole starting at 30 mg daily, and ophthalmopathy patients received high-dose intravenous methylprednisolone. The 75 to 100 discovery patients were randomly divided into training and test sets at a 7:3 ratio. An independent validation cohort comprised around 19 hyperthyroidism patients and some 16 patients who later progressed from hyperthyroidism to ophthalmopathy. A discovery set of 100 patients (about 45 ophthalmopathy, 57 stable hyperthyroidism) was enrolled to explore V-J signatures distinguishing ophthalmopathy from hyperthyroidism. The study used TCR beta repertoire signatures to distinguish Graves' ophthalmopathy from Graves' hyperthyroidism and to predict progression to ophthalmopathy. In total, over 130 blood samples were TCR-sequenced: approximately 42 ophthalmopathy, approximately 75 hyperthyroidism and around 17 hyperthyroidism-to-ophthalmopathy patients. T-cell repertoires of thyroid tissue and blood were compared in over 5 hyperthyroidism patients.

According to the germline V gene (reference sequence), CDR1 reads DFQATT and CDR2 reads SNEGSKA. V is clipped by 1 base and J by 7 bases, and the sequence between their germline boundaries is 10 bases long. Measured from the cysteine to the phenylalanine, the CDR3 is 12 residues long. Only CDR3 DNA is held: 36 bases, read in frame from base 1. Ophthalmopathy patients were characterized by moderately to severely active disease, a Clinical Activity Score of at least 3, a NOSPECS grade of at least 4, and a disease duration under 3 months. Patients with other autoimmune diseases, uncontrolled infections, pregnancy or lactation were excluded. Clinical symptoms, serum thyroxine, TRAb, thyroid ultrasound and orbital computed tomography were used for diagnosis. Using Ficoll-Paque density gradient centrifugation, PBMCs were isolated from about 9.2 ml of fresh peripheral blood. Trizol reagent was used to extract the total RNA, and its quality was then checked on an Agilent 2100 Bioanalyzer.

The study at large found these results: Most of the expanded thyroid clonotypes with a frequency above 0.001 were also detected in blood, and it was suggested that the thyroid immune response may be reflected by blood repertoires. No statistical method was used to set the sample size in advance, and the investigators knew which group each participant was assigned to. Ophthalmopathy was separated from stable hyperthyroidism by the 13-signature model with roughly 88% sensitivity and approximately 84% specificity in cross-validation and with 80%/75% in the test set. In validation, the model predicted ophthalmopathy progression with about 70% sensitivity and around 72% specificity; more than ten predicted patients were CT-confirmed with GO in a median of around 6 months.

For repertoire sequencing, the TCR beta CDR3 regions were amplified from RNA transcripts. A first-round RT-PCR used HTBI primers with the Qiagen OneStep RT-PCR kit, followed by a second-round multiplex PCR, size selection and purification. The libraries underwent paired-end sequencing with 100 bp reads on an Illumina HiSeq2000. The authors' analysis ran thus. SOAPnuke was used for read processing, and reads with adapters, uncalled bases, a mean Phred below 15, or no exact constant-primer or identifier match were discarded. COPE v1.2.5 was used to merge high-quality paired reads. Each unique nucleotide sequence was treated as a clonotype, and MiTCR v1.1 was used to align the clonotypes to the IMGT TRB V, D and J references. The analysis was limited to V-J combinations with a frequency above 0.0001, which together covered just over 98% of the repertoires. For each V-J combination, a TCR clonal expansion and chaos score was defined as the ratio of F50 clonal expansion to chaos observed in the TCRdist matrix. Features were reduced by Welch's t-statistics and random forest to more than 10 V-J combinations, which fed a naive Bayes classifier. The Morisita-Horn index was used to measure how similar the thyroid and blood repertoires were. TCRdb reran the public reads through fastp at Q25 and MiXCR, keeping productive beta chains. Each entry is one CDR3 protein sequence, shown with its most common DNA and genes. The authors' filters were not applied to this entry. The sample table shows fewer than 600,000 distinct CDR3 sequences, and roughly an eighth are seen once. Roughly 10% of the sample is in the top ten clones.

The chain is assembled from TRBV20-1 and TRBJ1-2; 5 matching bases give a weak D call of TRBD1. The specimen was blood. This clonotype originated in a woman aged 25 to 45 with Graves' ophthalmopathy. Donor details come from another sample of the same person, matched by shared clones. CDR3 loop: CSARVTVTGYTF. The nucleotides read TGCAGTGCTAGAGTGACAGTAACTGGCTACACCTTC.